One T cell receptor beta chain is described in this entry. Its antigen remains unidentified. RNA transcripts served as the template for amplifying TCR beta CDR3 regions. HTBI primers were employed in a first-round RT-PCR of the TCR CDR3. Each CDR3 protein gets one entry after TCRdb re-called the multiplex PCR reads with MiXCR. The profile covers around 690,000 distinct CDR3 sequences, with 17% appearing a single time and around 15% taken by the ten largest. This specimen belongs to a study of T cells in Graves' hyperthyroidism and ophthalmopathy. Study outcomes and limitations: Stable hyperthyroidism was told apart from ophthalmopathy by a model built on 13 V-J features. In validation, the model predicted ophthalmopathy. These predictions came a median about 6.2 months before onset.

The definition of stable Graves' hyperthyroidism was no ophthalmopathy progression within 18 months. This sample holds PBMCs from 9.5 to 10 ml fresh peripheral blood. This CDR3 is built from 16 residues. V shed 0 bases and J shed 0 bases, with 11 bases lying between them. Germline values: CDR1 MGHRA, CDR2 YSYEKL. The genes are TRBV4-1 and TRBJ1-2; D gene ambiguous. Sample: blood. The receptor comes from a middle-aged man with Graves' hyperthyroidism. The CDR3 loop reads CASSQDVAGANYGYTF. In nucleotides, the CDR3 is TGCGCCAGCAGCCAAGATGTGGCGGGCGCTAACTATGGCTACACCTTC.